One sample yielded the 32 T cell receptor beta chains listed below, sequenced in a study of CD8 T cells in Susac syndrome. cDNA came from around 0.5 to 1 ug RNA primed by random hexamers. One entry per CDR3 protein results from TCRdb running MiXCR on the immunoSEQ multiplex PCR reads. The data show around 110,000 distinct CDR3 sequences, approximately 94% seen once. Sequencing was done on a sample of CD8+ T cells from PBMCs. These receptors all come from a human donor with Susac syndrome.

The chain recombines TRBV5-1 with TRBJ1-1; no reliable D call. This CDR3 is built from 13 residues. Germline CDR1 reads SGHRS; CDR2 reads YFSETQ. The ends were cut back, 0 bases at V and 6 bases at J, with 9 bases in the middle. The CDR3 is CASSLALGAEAFF. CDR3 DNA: TGCGCCAGCAGCTTGGCCTTAGGCGCTGAAGCTTTCTTT.

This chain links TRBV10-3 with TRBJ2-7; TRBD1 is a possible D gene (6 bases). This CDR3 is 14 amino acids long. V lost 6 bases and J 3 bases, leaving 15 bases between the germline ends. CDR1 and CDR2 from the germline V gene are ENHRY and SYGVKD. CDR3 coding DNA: TGTGCCATCAGACCCCAGGGGAACGGCTACGAGCAGTACTTC. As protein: CAIRPQGNGYEQYF.

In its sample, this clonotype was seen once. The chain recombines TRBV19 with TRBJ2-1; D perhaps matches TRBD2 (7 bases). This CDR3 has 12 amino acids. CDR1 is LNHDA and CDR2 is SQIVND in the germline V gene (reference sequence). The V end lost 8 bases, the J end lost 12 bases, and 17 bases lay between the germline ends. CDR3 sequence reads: CASSIGGGGQFF. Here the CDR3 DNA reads TGTGCCAGTTCCATCGGGGGCGGGGGGCAGTTCTTC.

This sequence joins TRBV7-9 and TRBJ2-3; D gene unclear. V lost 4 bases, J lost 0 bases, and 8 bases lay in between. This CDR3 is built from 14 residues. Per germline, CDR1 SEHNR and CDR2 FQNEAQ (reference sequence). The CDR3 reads CASSSLPSTDTQYF. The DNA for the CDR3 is TGTGCCAGCAGCTCCCTCCCGAGCACAGATACGCAGTATTTT.

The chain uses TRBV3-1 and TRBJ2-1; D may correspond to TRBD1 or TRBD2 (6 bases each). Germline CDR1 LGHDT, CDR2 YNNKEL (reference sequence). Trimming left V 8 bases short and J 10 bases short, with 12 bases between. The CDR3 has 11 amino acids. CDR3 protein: CASSKGGEQFF. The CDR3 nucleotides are TGTGCCAGCTCTAAGGGGGGAGAGCAGTTCTTC.

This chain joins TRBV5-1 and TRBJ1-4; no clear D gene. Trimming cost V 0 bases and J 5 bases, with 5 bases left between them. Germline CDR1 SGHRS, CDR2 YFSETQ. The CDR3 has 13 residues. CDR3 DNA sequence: TGCGCCAGCAGCTTGGTGGGGAATGAAAAACTGTTTTTT. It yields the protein CASSLVGNEKLFF.

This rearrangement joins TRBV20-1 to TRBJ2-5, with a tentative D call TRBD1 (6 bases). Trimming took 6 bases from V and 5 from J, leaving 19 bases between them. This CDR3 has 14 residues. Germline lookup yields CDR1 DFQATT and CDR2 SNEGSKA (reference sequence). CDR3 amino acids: CSARWGPPGETQYF. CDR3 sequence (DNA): TGCAGTGCCCGATGGGGGCCCCCCGGGGAGACCCAGTACTTC.

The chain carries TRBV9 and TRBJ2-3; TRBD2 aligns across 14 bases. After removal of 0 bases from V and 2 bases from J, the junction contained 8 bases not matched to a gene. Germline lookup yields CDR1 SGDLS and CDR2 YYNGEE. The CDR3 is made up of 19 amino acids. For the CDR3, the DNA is TGTGCCAGCAGCGTAGCTGGGACTAGCGGGGGAGGCATCACAGATACGCAGTATTTT. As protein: CASSVAGTSGGGITDTQYF.

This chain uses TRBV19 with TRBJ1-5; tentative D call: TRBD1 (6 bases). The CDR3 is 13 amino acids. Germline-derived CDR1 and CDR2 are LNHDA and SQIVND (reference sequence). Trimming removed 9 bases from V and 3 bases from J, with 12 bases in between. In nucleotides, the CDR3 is TGTGCCAGCCGACAGGAGATCAATCAGCCCCAGCATTTT. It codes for CASRQEINQPQHF.

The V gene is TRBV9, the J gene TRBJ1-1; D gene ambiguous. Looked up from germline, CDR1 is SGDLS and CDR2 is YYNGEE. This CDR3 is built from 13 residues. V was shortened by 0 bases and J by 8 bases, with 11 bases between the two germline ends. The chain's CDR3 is CASSVAPSQEAFF. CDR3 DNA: TGTGCCAGCAGCGTAGCCCCCAGCCAAGAAGCTTTCTTT.

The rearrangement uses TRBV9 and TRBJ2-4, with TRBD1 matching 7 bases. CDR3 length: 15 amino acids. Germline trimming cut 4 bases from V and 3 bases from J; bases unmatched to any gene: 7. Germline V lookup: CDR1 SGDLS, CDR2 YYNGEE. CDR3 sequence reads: CASSTSGGDKNIQYF. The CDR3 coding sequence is TGTGCCAGCAGCACCTCAGGGGGTGACAAAAACATTCAGTACTTC.

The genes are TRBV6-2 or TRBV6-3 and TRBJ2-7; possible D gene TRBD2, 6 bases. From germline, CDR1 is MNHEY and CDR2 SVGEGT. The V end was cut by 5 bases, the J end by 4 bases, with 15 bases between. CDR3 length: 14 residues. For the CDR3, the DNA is TGTGCCAGCAGTACCCGGGAGTTACCGTACGAGCAGTACTTC. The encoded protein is CASSTRELPYEQYF.

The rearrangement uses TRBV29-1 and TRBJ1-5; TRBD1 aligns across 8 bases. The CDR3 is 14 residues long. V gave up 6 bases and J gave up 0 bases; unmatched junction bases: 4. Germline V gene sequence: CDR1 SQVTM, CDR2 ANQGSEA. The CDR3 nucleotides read TGCAGCGTCCAGGACAGGGATAGCAATCAGCCCCAGCATTTT. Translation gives CSVQDRDSNQPQHF.

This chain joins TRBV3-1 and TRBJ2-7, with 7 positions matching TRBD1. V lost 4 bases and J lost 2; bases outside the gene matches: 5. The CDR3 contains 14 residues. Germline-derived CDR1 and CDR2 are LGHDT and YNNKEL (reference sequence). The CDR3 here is CASSLRDSPYEQYF. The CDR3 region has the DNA TGTGCCAGCAGCCTCCGGGACAGCCCCTACGAGCAGTACTTC.

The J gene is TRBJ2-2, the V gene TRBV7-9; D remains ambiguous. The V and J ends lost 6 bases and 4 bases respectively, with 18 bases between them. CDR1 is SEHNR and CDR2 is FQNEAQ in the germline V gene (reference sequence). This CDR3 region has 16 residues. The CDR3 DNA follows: TGTGCCAGCAGAAATAGTAGATGGACGGGCACCGGGGAGCTGTTTTTT. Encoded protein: CASRNSRWTGTGELFF.

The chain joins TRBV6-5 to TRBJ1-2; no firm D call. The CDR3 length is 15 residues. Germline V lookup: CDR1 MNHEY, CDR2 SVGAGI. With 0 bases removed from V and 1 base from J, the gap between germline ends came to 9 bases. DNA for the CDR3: TGTGCCAGCAGTTACTCGGGCAGGTTTAACTATGGCTACACCTTC. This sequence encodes CASSYSGRFNYGYTF.

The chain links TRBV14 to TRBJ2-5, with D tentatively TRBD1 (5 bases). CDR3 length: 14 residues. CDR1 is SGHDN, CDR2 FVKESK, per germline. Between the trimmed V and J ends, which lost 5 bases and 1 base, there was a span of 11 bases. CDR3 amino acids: CASSRWGSQETQYF. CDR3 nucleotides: TGTGCCAGCAGCAGGTGGGGCAGCCAAGAGACCCAGTACTTC.

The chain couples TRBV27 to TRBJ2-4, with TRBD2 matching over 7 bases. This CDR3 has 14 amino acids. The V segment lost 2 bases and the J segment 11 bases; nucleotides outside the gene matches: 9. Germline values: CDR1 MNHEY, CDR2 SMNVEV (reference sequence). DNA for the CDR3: TGTGCCAGCAGTTTACCAGGGAGGGATACGGTTCAGTACTTC. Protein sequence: CASSLPGRDTVQYF.

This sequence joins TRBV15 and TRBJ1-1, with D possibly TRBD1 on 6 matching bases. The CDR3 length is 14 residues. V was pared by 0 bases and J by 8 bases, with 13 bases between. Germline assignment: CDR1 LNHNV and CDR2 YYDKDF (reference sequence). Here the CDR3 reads CATSRDRGTLEAFF. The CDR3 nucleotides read TGTGCCACCAGCAGAGATCGGGGGACACTAGAAGCTTTCTTT.

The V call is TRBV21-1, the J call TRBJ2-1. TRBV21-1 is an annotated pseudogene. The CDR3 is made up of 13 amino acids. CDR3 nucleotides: TGTGCCAGCAACAGGCCCTCCTACAATGAGCAGTTCTTC. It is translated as CASNRPSYNEQFF.

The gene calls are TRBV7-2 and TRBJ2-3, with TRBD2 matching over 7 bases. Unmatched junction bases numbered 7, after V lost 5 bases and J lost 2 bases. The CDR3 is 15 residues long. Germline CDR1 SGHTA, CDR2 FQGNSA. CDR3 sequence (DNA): TGTGCCAGCAGCGTCGGGACTACACCCACAGATACGCAGTATTTT. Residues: CASSVGTTPTDTQYF.

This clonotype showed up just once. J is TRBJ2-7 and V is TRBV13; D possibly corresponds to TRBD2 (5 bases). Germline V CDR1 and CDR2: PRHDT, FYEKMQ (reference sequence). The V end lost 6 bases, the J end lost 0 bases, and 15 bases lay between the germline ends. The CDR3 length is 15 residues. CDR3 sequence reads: CASSRKGEGSYEQYF. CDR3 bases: TGTGCCAGCAGTCGGAAGGGAGAGGGCTCCTACGAGCAGTACTTC.

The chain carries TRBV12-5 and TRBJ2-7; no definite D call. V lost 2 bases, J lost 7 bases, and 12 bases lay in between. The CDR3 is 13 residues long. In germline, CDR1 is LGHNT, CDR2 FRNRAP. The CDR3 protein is CASGLSDLDEQYF. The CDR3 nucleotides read TGTGCTAGTGGTTTGTCCGATTTGGATGAGCAGTACTTC.

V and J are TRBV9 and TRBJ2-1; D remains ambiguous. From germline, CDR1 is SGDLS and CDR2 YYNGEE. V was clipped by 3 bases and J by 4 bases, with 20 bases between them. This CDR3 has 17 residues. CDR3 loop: CASSAPFGQSPYNEQFF. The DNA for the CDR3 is TGTGCCAGCAGCGCCCCGTTCGGGCAGTCCCCTTACAATGAGCAGTTCTTC.

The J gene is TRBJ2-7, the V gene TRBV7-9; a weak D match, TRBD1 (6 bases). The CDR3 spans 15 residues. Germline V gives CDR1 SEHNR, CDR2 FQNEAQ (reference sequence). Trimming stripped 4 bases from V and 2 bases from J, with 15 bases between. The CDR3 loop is CASSSTDSDTYEQYF. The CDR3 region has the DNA TGTGCCAGCAGCTCTACGGACAGCGATACCTACGAGCAGTACTTC.

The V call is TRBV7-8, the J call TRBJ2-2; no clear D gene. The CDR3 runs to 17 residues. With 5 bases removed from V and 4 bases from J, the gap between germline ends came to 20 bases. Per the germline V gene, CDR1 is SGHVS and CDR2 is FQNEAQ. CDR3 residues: CASSPEEWEARTGELFF. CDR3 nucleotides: TGTGCCAGCAGCCCCGAGGAATGGGAAGCGCGCACCGGGGAGCTGTTTTTT.

In DNA form, the CDR3 reads TGTGCCAGCAGCCCTTCTAGACACGAGCAGTACTTC. This gives the protein CASSPSRHEQYF. This sequence joins TRBV13 and TRBJ2-7, with no clear D. The CDR3 consists of 12 residues. CDR1 is PRHDT, CDR2 FYEKMQ, per germline (reference sequence). V was clipped by 5 bases and J by 5 bases, with 10 bases between them.

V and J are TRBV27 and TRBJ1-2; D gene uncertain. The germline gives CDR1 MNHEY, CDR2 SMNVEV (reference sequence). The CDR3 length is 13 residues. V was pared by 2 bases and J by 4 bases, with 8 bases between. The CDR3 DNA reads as TGTGCCAGCAGTTTAGTCGAGGGCTATGGCTACACCTTC. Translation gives CASSLVEGYGYTF.

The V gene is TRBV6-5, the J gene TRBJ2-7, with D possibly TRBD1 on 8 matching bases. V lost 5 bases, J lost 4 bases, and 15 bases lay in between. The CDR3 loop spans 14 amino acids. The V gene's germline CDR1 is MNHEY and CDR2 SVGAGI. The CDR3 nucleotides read TGTGCCAGCAGTCCAGTACAGGGGGGGTACGAGCAGTACTTC. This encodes CASSPVQGGYEQYF.

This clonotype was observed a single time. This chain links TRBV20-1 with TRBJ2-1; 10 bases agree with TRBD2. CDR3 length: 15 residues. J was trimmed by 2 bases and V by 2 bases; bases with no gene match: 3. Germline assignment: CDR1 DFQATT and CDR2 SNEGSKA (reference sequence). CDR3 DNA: TGCAGTGCTAGATCCCTAGCGGGGGCCTACAATGAGCAGTTCTTC. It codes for CSARSLAGAYNEQFF.

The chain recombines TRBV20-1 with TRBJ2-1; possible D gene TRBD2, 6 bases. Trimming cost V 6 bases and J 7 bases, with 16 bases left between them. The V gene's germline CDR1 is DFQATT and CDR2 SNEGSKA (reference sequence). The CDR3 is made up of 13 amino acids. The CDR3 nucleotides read TGCAGTGCCAAGCCCCCGGAGGGTAATGAGCAGTTCTTC. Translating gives CSAKPPEGNEQFF.

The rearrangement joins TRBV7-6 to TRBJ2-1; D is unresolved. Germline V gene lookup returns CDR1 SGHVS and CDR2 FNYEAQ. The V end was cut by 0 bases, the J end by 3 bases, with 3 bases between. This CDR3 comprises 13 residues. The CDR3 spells CASSLAVYNEQFF. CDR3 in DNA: TGTGCCAGCAGCTTAGCCGTCTACAATGAGCAGTTCTTC.